The T cell receptor beta chain described here comes from a study of beta chain features in type 1 diabetes. Isolated RNA was reverse transcribed in full, so expressed TCRB transcripts were sequenced. The average read count of naive, central memory and regulatory T cell samples was approximately 3.5 million. The protocol was immunoSEQ multiplex PCR, while the TCRdb copy is restricted to in-frame clones and leaves out a portion. The sample includes under 300,000 clones, roughly 13% seen only once; the top ten take about 0.019%. Study conclusions and caveats: A moderate, significant TCRB CDR3 shortening appeared in type 1 diabetes across four CD4+ subsets. Patients' naive, central memory and Treg TCRB repertoires seemed closer to one another than those of healthy donors. It was possible that PCR favored shorter templates, equally so in patients and controls.

Germline CDR1 SNHLY, CDR2 FYNNEI. V lost 7 bases to trimming and J lost 5 bases, with 15 bases between them. The CDR3 runs to 14 residues. Cells sorted by CD45RO/CCR7/CD25/CD127/CD95/CD27 comprised CD4+ naive, central memory, regulatory and stem cell-like memory cells. In this sample, this clone turned up a few times. Its antigen is unknown. The TCR was taken from a man aged 25 to 40 with type 1 diabetes. The sequenced sample was naive CD4+ T cells from blood. This chain joins TRBV2 and TRBJ2-1, with D perhaps TRBD2 (5 bases). This CDR3 reads CASISRAGNNEQFF. The DNA of the CDR3 is TGTGCCAGCATTTCTAGGGCCGGGAACAATGAGCAGTTCTTC.